The T cell receptor beta chain under discussion was sequenced for a study of spatial heterogeneity in lung cancer. Study background: Sequences of the beta chain were consistently detected in greater numbers than alpha-chain sequences.

TCRdb itself ran the 5' RACE reads through MiXCR, one entry per CDR3 protein. Of about 90,000 distinct CDR3 sequences listed, roughly 9.5% are singletons. The sample's time point: sample taken at primary tumor resection. Tumor, nontumor lung or frozen PBMC supplied whole RNA, sequenced without sorting. Patients with untreated early-stage non-small cell lung cancer, numbering more than 55, were the donors. This CDR3 is built from 15 residues. Unmatched junction bases numbered 5, after V lost 7 bases and J lost 8 bases. CDR1 is ENHRY, CDR2 SYGVKD, per germline. Sequenced here: PBMCs, sampled at surgery. This clonotype was sampled from a male donor with early-stage non-small cell lung cancer. The V and J genes are TRBV10-3 and TRBJ2-1; 16 nucleotides line up with TRBD2. This chain's CDR3 is CAITPGLAGGYEQFF. The CDR3 DNA follows: TGTGCCATCACTCCGGGACTAGCGGGGGGGTATGAGCAGTTCTTC.